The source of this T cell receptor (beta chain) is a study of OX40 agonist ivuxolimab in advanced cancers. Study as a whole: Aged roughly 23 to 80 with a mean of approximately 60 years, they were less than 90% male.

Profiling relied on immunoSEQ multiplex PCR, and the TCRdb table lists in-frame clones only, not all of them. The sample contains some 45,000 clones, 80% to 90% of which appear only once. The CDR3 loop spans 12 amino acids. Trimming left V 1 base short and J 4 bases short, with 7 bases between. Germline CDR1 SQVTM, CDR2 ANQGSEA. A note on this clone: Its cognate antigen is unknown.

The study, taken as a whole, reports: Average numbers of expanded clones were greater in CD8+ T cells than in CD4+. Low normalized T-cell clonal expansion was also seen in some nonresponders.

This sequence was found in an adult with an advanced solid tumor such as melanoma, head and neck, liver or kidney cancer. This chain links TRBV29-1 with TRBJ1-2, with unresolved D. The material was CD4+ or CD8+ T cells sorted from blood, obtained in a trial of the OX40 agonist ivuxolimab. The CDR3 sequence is CSVEGAGYGYTF. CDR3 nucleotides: TGCAGCGTTGAAGGTGCGGGCTATGGCTACACCTTC.